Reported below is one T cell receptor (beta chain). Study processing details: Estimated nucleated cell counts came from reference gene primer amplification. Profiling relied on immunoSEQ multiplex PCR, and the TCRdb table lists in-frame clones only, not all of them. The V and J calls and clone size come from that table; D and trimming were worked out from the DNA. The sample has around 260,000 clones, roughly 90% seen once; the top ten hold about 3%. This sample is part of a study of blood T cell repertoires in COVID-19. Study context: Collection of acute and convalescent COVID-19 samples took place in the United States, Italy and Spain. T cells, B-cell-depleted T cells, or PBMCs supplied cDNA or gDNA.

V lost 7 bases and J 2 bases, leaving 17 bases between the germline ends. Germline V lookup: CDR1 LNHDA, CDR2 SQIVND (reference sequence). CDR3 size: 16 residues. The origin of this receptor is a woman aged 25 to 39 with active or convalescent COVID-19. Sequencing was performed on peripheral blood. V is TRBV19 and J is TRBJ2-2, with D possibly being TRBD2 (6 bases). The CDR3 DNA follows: TGTGCCAGTACCCATCACGGGACTCTTAACACCGGGGAGCTGTTTTTT. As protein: CASTHHGTLNTGELFF.